The next 5 T cell receptor beta chains were all read from a single sample in a study of T cell repertoires in cytomegalovirus infection. No cognate antigen is known for these TCRs. TCRdb re-called the reads through MiXCR, storing one row per CDR3 protein. The sample carries around 710,000 distinct CDR3 sequences, almost 30% recorded once. The sample here was cultured CD8+ T cells from PBMCs, taken from culture after CMV antigen stimulation. All receptors come from a human donor in good health (CMV status not recorded). Some clones in this sample may be carry-over from other donors' samples.

This clonotype was picked up a small number of times. The chain carries TRBV6-2 or TRBV6-3 and TRBJ2-5; D gene ambiguous. Per germline, CDR1 MNHEY and CDR2 SVGEGT. The V end was cut by 8 bases, the J end by 2 bases, with 12 bases between. The CDR3 is 13 residues long. DNA of the CDR3: TGTGCCAGCCTTACCCACCTTCAAGAGACCCAGTACTTC. Its translation is CASLTHLQETQYF.

This clonotype has just a few counts. This rearrangement joins TRBV29-1 to TRBJ2-1; 8 nucleotides line up with TRBD2. CDR1 is SQVTM and CDR2 is ANQGSEA in the germline V gene. Trimming at V came to 0 bases and at J to 4 bases, leaving 8 bases not matched to a gene. The CDR3 runs to 16 residues. CDR3 in amino acids: CSVEDPTSAKYNEQFF. Written as DNA, the CDR3 is TGCAGCGTTGAAGACCCGACTAGCGCGAAATACAATGAGCAGTTCTTC.

This chain joins TRBV6-5 and TRBJ1-1; 7 nucleotides agree with TRBD1. The CDR3 length is 20 residues. Germline CDR1 MNHEY, CDR2 SVGAGI. After removal of 1 base from V and 5 bases from J, the junction contained 22 bases not matched to a gene. CDR3 sequence (DNA): TGTGCCAGCAGTTACTTAGGACCCGGGACAGAAGGTGTCGCGGGGACTGAAGCTTTCTTT. It specifies CASSYLGPGTEGVAGTEAFF.

The chain joins TRBV12-3 or TRBV12-4 to TRBJ1-2, with D perhaps matching TRBD1 (6 bases). The V and J ends lost 6 bases and 5 bases respectively, with 16 bases between them. The CDR3 is made up of 14 amino acids. CDR3: CASSHAGGAYGYTF. The CDR3 DNA is TGTGCCAGCAGCCACGCGGGGGGGGCTTATGGCTACACCTTC.

This chain links TRBV29-1 with TRBJ2-7, with D perhaps TRBD1 or TRBD2 (5 bases each). The CDR3 consists of 15 residues. Trimming cost V 1 base and J 2 bases, with 15 bases left between them. CDR1 is SQVTM and CDR2 is ANQGSEA in the germline V gene. For the CDR3, the DNA is TGCAGCGTTGAAGCGCCGGGACGGCGGGCCTACGAGCAGTACTTC. It translates to CSVEAPGRRAYEQYF.